This T cell receptor (beta chain) was sequenced in a study of vaccination and CD4 T cells after COVID-19. Study-level background: Once vaccinated, a few convalescent patients provided samples at day 14 and again at days 161 to 241 post-vaccination. Broader study findings: Within the convalescent patients, spike mono-reactivity was found in 304 of 307 vaccine-specific clones.

Worth noting for this clonotype: Its matching antigen is unknown.

TCRdb re-called the PCR reads with MiXCR, one entry per CDR3 protein. The repertoire includes approximately 29,000 distinct CDR3 sequences, 50% of them detected once, and under 6.5% sits in the top ten. The time point was: late sampling 161 to 241 days after vaccination in a few convalescent patients. Germline-derived CDR1 and CDR2 are LNHDA and SQIVND (reference sequence). After removal of 1 base from V and 6 bases from J, the junction contained 9 bases not matched to a gene. The CDR3 runs 16 residues. The chain joins TRBV19 to TRBJ2-3; the match to TRBD2 covers 8 bases. This specimen consisted of CD4+ T cells from blood, obtained about 7 months after SARS-CoV-2 vaccination. This sequence was found in a human donor who had recovered from COVID-19. The CDR3 protein is CASSIAPEASGDTQYF. The CDR3 DNA sequence: TGTGCCAGTAGTATAGCCCCTGAGGCTAGCGGGGATACGCAGTATTTT.